The source of this T cell receptor beta chain is a study of T-cell reconstitution after alpha-beta-depleted transplantation in children (TCRdb year 2016). As for the study more broadly: T-cell immune reconstitution after TCRalphabeta/CD19-depleted allogeneic hematopoietic cell transplantation in children was quantitatively tracked in the study by means of TCR repertoire profiling.

The library was made by PCR. The run used an Illumina HiSeq 2500. Molecular barcoding was employed in the preparation of TCR libraries, with unique molecular identifiers being used to normalize TCRbeta repertoire quantification. Starting from the raw public reads, TCRdb applied fastp trimming at Q25, assembled clones with MiXCR and retained in-frame beta chains. Duplicate CDR3 protein sequences are folded into a single record with the most common DNA and genes. The sample data list about 400,000 distinct CDR3 sequences, and around 20% of these were observed just once. The ten largest make up 3.8% of the sample. With respect to this clonotype: Its antigen is not yet known. It has no much larger one-base neighbor in the sample; base qualities were not kept.

From the cysteine through the phenylalanine, the CDR3 covers 14 amino acids. Of all the DNA, just the CDR3 is kept, 42 bases in frame from base 1. For this chain, trimming is 7 bases at the V end and 6 bases at the J end, and the number of junction bases without a gene match is 7. CDR1 and CDR2 (KGHDR, SFDVKD) derive from the germline V gene. The material was PBMCs from the stem cell graft donor, obtained from the stem cell graft. The TCR sequence derives from a human donor who donated a stem cell graft to a child with acute myeloid leukemia. The V gene is TRBV24-1 and the J gene is TRBJ2-3; TRBD1 lines up with 9 middle nucleotides. DNA sequence: TGTGCCACCAGCCCACAGGGGGCCGGGGATACGCAGTATTTT. This codes for CATSPQGAGDTQYF.